These 16 T cell receptor beta chains were all obtained from the same sample, sequenced in a study of T-cell reconstitution after alpha-beta-depleted transplantation in children. The TCRbeta library was prepared with unique molecular identifiers. TCRdb reprocessed the PCR reads via MiXCR and lists one record per CDR3 protein. This table has a few hundred thousand distinct CDR3 sequences, around 9.1% appearing once. The source material was PBMCs, sampled before TCRalphabeta/CD19-depleted stem cell transplant. These TCRs come from a boy younger than two with acute myeloid leukemia, due to receive a stem cell transplant.

This clonotype was seen at least ten times. The gene calls are TRBV5-4 and TRBJ2-3; TRBD2 aligns across 8 bases. Germline CDR1 is SGHNT and CDR2 is YYREEE (reference sequence). The CDR3 length is 15 residues. Trimming at V came to 2 bases and at J to 4 bases, leaving 6 bases not matched to a gene. The CDR3 coding sequence is TGTGCCAGCAGCTTCGGGGGGGGGCCGGCAGATACGCAGTATTTT. It encodes CASSFGGGPADTQYF. The whole variable domain, remainder taken from reference TRBV5-4 and TRBJ2-3, is ETGVTQSPTHLIKTRGQQVTLRCSSQSGHNTVSWYQQALGQGPQFIFQYYREEENGRGNFPPRFSGLQFPNYSSELNVNALELDDSALYLCASSFGGGPADTQYFGPGTRLTVL.

This clonotype has a count of ten or more. V gene TRBV6-5 combines with J gene TRBJ2-6, with unresolved D. The CDR3 runs 16 residues. CDR1 is MNHEY and CDR2 is SVGAGI in the germline V gene. Trimming pared 0 bases from V and 0 bases from J, leaving 6 bases between. CDR3 amino acids: CASSYSRSSGANVLTF. Written as DNA, the CDR3 is TGTGCCAGCAGTTACTCGCGTAGCTCTGGGGCCAACGTCCTGACTTTC.

This clonotype was observed many times. This rearrangement joins TRBV2 to TRBJ2-5; 15 positions agree with TRBD2. This CDR3 has 15 amino acids. With V trimmed by 8 bases and J by 2 bases, 3 bases remained unmatched. Germline V gives CDR1 SNHLY, CDR2 FYNNEI. Here the CDR3 DNA reads TGTGCCAGCGGGACTAGCGGGGGGTTACAAGAGACCCAGTACTTC. The encoded protein is CASGTSGGLQETQYF.

This clonotype appeared many times. The V gene is TRBV2, the J gene TRBJ2-2; 8 bases are shared with TRBD2. The CDR3 is 15 amino acids. Trimming cost V 4 bases and J 1 base; bases outside gene matches: 2. Germline loops: CDR1 SNHLY, CDR2 FYNNEI. DNA for the CDR3: TGTGCCAGCAGTGCGCTAGCGGGGAACACCGGGGAGCTGTTTTTT. The encoded protein is CASSALAGNTGELFF. The entire variable domain, with the rest obtained from reference TRBV2 and TRBJ2-2, is as follows: EPEVTQTPSHQVTQMGQEVILRCVPISNHLYFYWYRQILGQKVEFLVSFYNNEISEKSEIFDDQFSVERPDGSNFTLKIRSTKLEDSAMYFCASSALAGNTGELFFGEGSRLTVL.

Turning to this clonotype: A much larger clone lies a single base off, so this may be a read error. The genes are TRBV7-8 and TRBJ1-2; TRBD1 is a possible D gene (5 bases). V was shortened by 8 bases and J by 0 bases, with 16 bases between the two germline ends. The CDR3 loop spans 15 amino acids. Germline V gene lookup returns CDR1 SGHVS and CDR2 FQNEAQ. The CDR3 DNA reads TGTGCCAGCTTTGTGGGGGAAGTGGCTAACTATGGCTACACCTTC. It specifies CASFVGEVANYGYTF.

This clonotype has more than one count but fewer than ten. The rearrangement joins TRBV29-1 to TRBJ2-1, with D maybe TRBD1 (6 bases). Germline lookup yields CDR1 SQVTM and CDR2 ANQGSEA. V was shortened by 0 bases and J by 0 bases, with 12 bases between the two germline ends. This CDR3 is built from 16 residues. The CDR3, as DNA: TGCAGCGTTGAAGACGGCAGGGGCCTCTCCTACAATGAGCAGTTCTTC. As protein: CSVEDGRGLSYNEQFF.

The V and J genes are TRBV24-1 and TRBJ2-7; the D gene is possibly TRBD2 (6 bases). CDR3 length: 13 amino acids. V was shortened by 3 bases and J by 2 bases, with 7 bases between the two germline ends. Germline loops: CDR1 KGHDR, CDR2 SFDVKD. This chain's CDR3 is CATSDGEAYEQYF. As DNA, the CDR3 is TGTGCCACCAGTGATGGGGAGGCCTACGAGCAGTACTTC.

This clonotype was recorded only once. V and J are TRBV7-2 and TRBJ1-2; D gene uncertain. The germline V and J ends were trimmed by 4 bases and 8 bases, with 20 bases remaining between them. The germline gives CDR1 SGHTA, CDR2 FQGNSA. CDR3 length: 15 amino acids. The CDR3 nucleotides read TGTGCCAGCAGCTCCCAAACGGCCAGGCATTTCGGCTACACCTTC. Translating gives CASSSQTARHFGYTF.

This clonotype was recorded at least ten times. V and J are TRBV3-1 and TRBJ2-2; a weak D match, TRBD2 (6 bases). V was trimmed by 5 bases and J by 6 bases, leaving 16 bases between them. The CDR3 is 15 amino acids. Germline V gene data show CDR1 as LGHDT and CDR2 as YNNKEL (reference sequence). This CDR3 is CASSARWRVPGELFF. Here the CDR3 DNA reads TGTGCCAGCAGCGCAAGGTGGAGGGTTCCCGGGGAGCTGTTTTTT.

This clonotype was seen ten or more times. The chain couples TRBV21-1 to TRBJ2-6. TRBV21-1 is a pseudogene. This CDR3 contains 16 residues. Here the CDR3 DNA reads TGTGCCAGCAGCAAAGCGGAGGAATCTGGGGCCAACGTCCTGACTTTC. This sequence encodes CASSKAEESGANVLTF.

The table lists this clonotype with many counts. The chain is built from TRBV10-3 and TRBJ1-5; D is possibly TRBD1 (5 bases). The CDR3 has 11 amino acids. V was clipped by 8 bases and J by 10 bases, with 12 bases between them. Looked up from germline, CDR1 is ENHRY and CDR2 is SYGVKD. Here the CDR3 DNA reads TGTGCCATCGGGGATGGGGGTCCCCAGCATTTT. Its protein product is CAIGDGGPQHF.

The chain recombines TRBV19 with TRBJ2-3; D unresolved. Trimming cost V 5 bases and J 6 bases, with 12 bases left between them. The CDR3 is made up of 13 amino acids. Germline V gene sequence: CDR1 LNHDA, CDR2 SQIVND (reference sequence). The CDR3 loop is CASSYSSGDTQYF. The CDR3 region has the DNA TGTGCCAGTAGTTATTCCTCGGGCGATACGCAGTATTTT.

Only a few counts were recorded for this clonotype. The chain links TRBV5-1 to TRBJ2-1; D is undetermined. V shed 4 bases and J shed 8 bases, with 16 bases lying between them. The CDR3 extends over 14 amino acids. Germline CDR1 is SGHRS and CDR2 is YFSETQ. The CDR3 reads CASSAAKAQYEQFF. The CDR3 bases are TGCGCCAGCAGCGCCGCGAAGGCCCAATATGAGCAGTTCTTC.

This clonotype was counted a few times. V and J are TRBV5-1 and TRBJ1-2; D gene uncertain. The V end was cut by 0 bases, the J end by 1 base, with 16 bases between. CDR1 is SGHRS, CDR2 YFSETQ, per germline. There are 17 residues in the CDR3. The CDR3, as DNA: TGCGCCAGCAGCTTGGGGGCCGCTACTACCTTTAACTATGGCTACACCTTC. Amino acid sequence: CASSLGAATTFNYGYTF.

This clonotype occurred many times. This chain uses TRBV10-3 with TRBJ1-3, with TRBD1 identical over 7 bases. The CDR3 has 13 amino acids. The V and J ends lost 8 bases and 0 bases, in that order; junction bases with no gene match: 1. The germline V gene encodes CDR1 ENHRY and CDR2 SYGVKD. The CDR3 DNA is TGTGCCATCGGGACAGACTCTGGAAACACCATATATTTT. It specifies CAIGTDSGNTIYF.

This clonotype appeared many times. The gene calls are TRBV9 and TRBJ2-7; 7 bases line up with TRBD1. The CDR3 covers 15 residues. J was trimmed by 0 bases and V by 0 bases; bases with no gene match: 3. Germline values: CDR1 SGDLS, CDR2 YYNGEE. CDR3 in amino acids: CASSVEGGPSYEQYF. CDR3 bases: TGTGCCAGCAGCGTAGAAGGGGGCCCCTCCTACGAGCAGTACTTC.